This T cell receptor beta chain was retrieved from a study of T cells in Graves' hyperthyroidism and ophthalmopathy. Trimming at V came to 5 bases and at J to 5 bases, leaving 5 bases not matched to a gene. Germline lookup yields CDR1 SGHTA and CDR2 FQGNSA. CDR3 length: 14 residues. RNA transcripts served as the template for amplifying TCR beta CDR3 regions. HTBI primers drove first-round RT-PCR of the TCR CDR3. TCRdb analysed the multiplex PCR reads with MiXCR anew, one entry per CDR3 protein. The table lists fewer than 650,000 distinct CDR3 sequences, 46% of them singletons, with about 43% in the top ten.

The sample was peripheral blood or thyroid tissue (not recorded which). The V gene is TRBV7-2, the J gene TRBJ2-7, with 11 bases that match TRBD1. The clonotype comes from an adult woman with Graves' disease, either hyperthyroidism or ophthalmopathy (not recorded which). The CDR3 reads CASSRDRGVDEQYF. In nucleotides, the CDR3 is TGTGCCAGCAGCCGGGACAGGGGGGTCGACGAGCAGTACTTC.